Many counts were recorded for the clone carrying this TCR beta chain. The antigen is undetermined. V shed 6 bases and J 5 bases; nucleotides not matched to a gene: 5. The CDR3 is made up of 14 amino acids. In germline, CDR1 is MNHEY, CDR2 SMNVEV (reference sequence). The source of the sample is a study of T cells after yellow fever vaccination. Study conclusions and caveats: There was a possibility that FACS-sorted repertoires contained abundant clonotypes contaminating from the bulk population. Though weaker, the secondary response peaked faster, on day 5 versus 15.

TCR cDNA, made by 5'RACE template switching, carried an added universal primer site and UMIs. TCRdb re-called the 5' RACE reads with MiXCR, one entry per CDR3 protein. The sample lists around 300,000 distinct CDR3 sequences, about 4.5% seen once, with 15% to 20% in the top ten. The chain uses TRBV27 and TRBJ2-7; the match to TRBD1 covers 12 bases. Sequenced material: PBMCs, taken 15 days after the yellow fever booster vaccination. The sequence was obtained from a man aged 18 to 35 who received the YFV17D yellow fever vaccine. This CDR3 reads CASSSGTGGNEQYF. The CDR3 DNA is TGTGCCAGCAGCTCCGGGACAGGGGGCAACGAGCAGTACTTC.